Below are 5 T cell receptor beta chains sequenced from a single sample in a study of blood T cell repertoires in COVID-19. Profiling relied on immunoSEQ multiplex PCR, and the TCRdb table lists in-frame clones only, not all of them. The table records 150,000 to 200,000 clones, 88% of them present only once. Sequenced: peripheral blood. The origin of the receptors is a man in his forties with active or convalescent COVID-19.

The chain links TRBV10-3 to TRBJ2-7; possible D gene TRBD1, 6 bases. The length of the CDR3 is 13 residues. The V gene lost 8 bases and the J gene lost 3 bases, with 14 bases spanning the gap. Germline loops: CDR1 ENHRY, CDR2 SYGVKD. CDR3 region: CAIPTGQSYEQYF. The CDR3 coding sequence is TGTGCCATCCCGACAGGCCAAAGCTACGAGCAGTACTTC.

The J gene is TRBJ2-2, the V gene TRBV6-2 or TRBV6-3, with 15 bases identical to TRBD2. Germline CDR1 MNHEY, CDR2 SVGEGT. The CDR3 runs 18 residues. J was trimmed by 5 bases and V by 2 bases; bases with no gene match: 6. Written as DNA, the CDR3 is TGTGCCAGCAGTTACCAGGGACTAGCGGGAGGAAGAACCGGGGAGCTGTTTTTT. Amino acids: CASSYQGLAGGRTGELFF.

This rearrangement joins TRBV5-1 to TRBJ1-6; tentative D call: TRBD1 (6 bases). V lost 0 bases to trimming and J lost 7 bases, with 11 bases between them. The CDR3 runs to 15 residues. Germline values: CDR1 SGHRS, CDR2 YFSETQ. The CDR3 DNA is TGCGCCAGCAGCTTGGACGGACAGTTAAATTCACCCCTCCACTTT. Protein product: CASSLDGQLNSPLHF.

The rearrangement links TRBV7-2 to TRBJ1-1, with D unresolved. Looked up from germline, CDR1 is SGHTA and CDR2 is FQGNSA. The germline V and J ends were trimmed by 1 base and 4 bases, with 7 bases remaining between them. This CDR3 region has 13 residues. The CDR3 reads CASSLETLTEAFF. CDR3 DNA sequence: TGTGCCAGCAGCTTAGAGACTCTCACTGAAGCTTTCTTT.

The rearrangement links TRBV7-9 to TRBJ2-1, with D perhaps matching TRBD1 (7 bases). The CDR3 runs to 16 residues. Deletions cut 6 bases from V and 3 bases from J, with 18 bases between. Germline assignment: CDR1 SEHNR and CDR2 FQNEAQ (reference sequence). CDR3 protein: CASRLRGANNYNEQFF. Here the CDR3 DNA reads TGTGCCAGCAGACTCAGGGGGGCGAATAACTACAATGAGCAGTTCTTC.